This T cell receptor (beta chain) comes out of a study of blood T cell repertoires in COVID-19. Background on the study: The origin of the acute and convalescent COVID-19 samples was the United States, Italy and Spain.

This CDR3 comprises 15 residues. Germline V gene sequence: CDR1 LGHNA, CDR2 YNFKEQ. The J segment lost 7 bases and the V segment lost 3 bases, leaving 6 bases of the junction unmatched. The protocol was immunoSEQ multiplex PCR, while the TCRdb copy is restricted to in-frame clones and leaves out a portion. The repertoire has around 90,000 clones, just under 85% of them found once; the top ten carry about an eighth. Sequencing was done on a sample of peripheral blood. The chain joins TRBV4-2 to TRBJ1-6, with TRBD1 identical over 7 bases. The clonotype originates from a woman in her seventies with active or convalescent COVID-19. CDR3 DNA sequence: TGTGCCAGCAGCCACGGACAGGTTAACAATTCACCCCTCCACTTT. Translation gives CASSHGQVNNSPLHF.